This entry describes one T cell receptor beta chain. The antigen remains undetermined. Extracted total RNA amounted to at least 6 micrograms for each sample. This CDR3 has 17 residues. Looked up from germline, CDR1 is LGHNA and CDR2 is YNFKEQ. The germline V and J ends were trimmed by 4 bases and 7 bases, with 22 bases remaining between them. The sample comes from a study of blood T cells in healthy people across ages. General study findings and limits: Per million T cells, TCR beta diversity dropped about linearly as age rose.

A second about 6 to 11 cycle PCR used barcoded and J-beta primers. TCRdb reprocessed the 5' RACE reads with MiXCR, giving one entry per CDR3 protein. The table records about a million distinct CDR3 sequences, roughly half of them present only once. Sequencing was carried out using blood. The TCR sequence derives from a woman aged 55-69 years in good health. This chain uses TRBV4-2 with TRBJ1-4; D might be TRBD1 (5 bases). The CDR3 DNA follows: TGTGCCAGCAGCCGTCCGGGCAGGGAAGGAGTCGGTGAAAAACTGTTTTTT. Translated: CASSRPGREGVGEKLFF.